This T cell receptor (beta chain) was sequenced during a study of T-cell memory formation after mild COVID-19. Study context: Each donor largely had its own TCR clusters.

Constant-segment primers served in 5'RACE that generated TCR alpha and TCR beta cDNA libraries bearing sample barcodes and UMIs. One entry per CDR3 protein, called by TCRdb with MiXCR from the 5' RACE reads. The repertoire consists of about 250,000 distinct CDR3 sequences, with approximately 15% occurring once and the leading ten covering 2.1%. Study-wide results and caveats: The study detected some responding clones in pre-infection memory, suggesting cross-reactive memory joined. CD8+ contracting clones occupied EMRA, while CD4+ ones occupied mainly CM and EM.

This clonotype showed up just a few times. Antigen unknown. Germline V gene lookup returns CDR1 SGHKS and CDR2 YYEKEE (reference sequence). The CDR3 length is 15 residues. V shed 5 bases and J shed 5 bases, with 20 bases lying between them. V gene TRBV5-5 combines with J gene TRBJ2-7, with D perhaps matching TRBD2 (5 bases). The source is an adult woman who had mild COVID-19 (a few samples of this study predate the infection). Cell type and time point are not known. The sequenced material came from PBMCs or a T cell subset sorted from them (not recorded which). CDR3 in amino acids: CASSSRPWERDEQYF. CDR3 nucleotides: TGTGCCAGCAGTTCTCGCCCCTGGGAGCGCGACGAGCAGTACTTC.